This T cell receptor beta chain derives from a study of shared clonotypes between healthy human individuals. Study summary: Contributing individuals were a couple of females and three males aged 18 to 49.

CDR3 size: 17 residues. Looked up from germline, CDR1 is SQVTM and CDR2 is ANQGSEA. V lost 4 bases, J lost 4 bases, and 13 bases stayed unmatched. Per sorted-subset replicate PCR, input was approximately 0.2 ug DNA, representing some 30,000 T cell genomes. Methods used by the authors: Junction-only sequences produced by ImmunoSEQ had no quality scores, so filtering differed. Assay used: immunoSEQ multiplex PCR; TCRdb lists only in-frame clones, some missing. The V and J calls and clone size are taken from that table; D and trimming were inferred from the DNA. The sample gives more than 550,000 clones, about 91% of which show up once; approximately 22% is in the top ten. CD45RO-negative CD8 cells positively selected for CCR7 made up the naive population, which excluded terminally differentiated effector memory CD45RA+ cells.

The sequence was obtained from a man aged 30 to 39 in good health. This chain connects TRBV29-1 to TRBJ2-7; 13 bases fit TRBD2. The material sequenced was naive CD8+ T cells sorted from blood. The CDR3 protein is CSVVYSIGLAGVYEQYF. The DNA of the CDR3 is TGCAGCGTTGTTTACAGCATCGGACTAGCGGGAGTATACGAGCAGTACTTC.